This record looks at one T cell receptor beta chain sequence and its context. This sample also contains other DNA sequences that code for the same CDR3. The PCR made use of 60 Vbeta and 13 Jbeta primers. TCRdb's copy holds only in-frame clones and misses some; the assay was immunoSEQ multiplex PCR. The sample holds more than 75,000 clones, under 80% seen once. This sample is part of a study of cytomegalovirus exposure and HLA in healthy donors. Germline-derived CDR1 and CDR2 are GTSNPN and SVGIG (reference sequence). The CDR3 length is 15 residues. The V end lost 2 bases, the J end lost 2 bases, and 13 bases lay between the germline ends.

The receptor was isolated from a man in his forties or fifties in good health and CMV-seropositive. The sample consisted of PBMCs. The chain employs TRBV30 and TRBJ2-1; possible D gene TRBD1, 6 bases. This chain's CDR3 is CAWSPRGRAYNEQFF. The CDR3 DNA follows: TGTGCCTGGAGTCCCAGGGGACGCGCCTACAATGAGCAGTTCTTC.